This T cell receptor beta chain was sequenced for a study of blood T cell repertoires in COVID-19. The overall study: The analysed material was cDNA or gDNA that came from T cells, B-cell-depleted T cells, or PBMCs.

Generated by immunoSEQ multiplex PCR, the TCRdb table keeps only in-frame clones and is missing some. This table has about 140,000 clones, 80% to 90% appearing once. CDR3 length equals 13 residues. Germline V CDR1 and CDR2: SGHAT, FQNNGV. Trimming removed 1 base from V and 7 bases from J, with 8 bases in between. The sequenced sample consisted of peripheral blood. This receptor was taken from a middle-aged woman with acute or convalescent COVID-19. The chain links TRBV11-2 to TRBJ2-1, with D possibly matching TRBD2 (5 bases). The chain's CDR3 is CASSLGTGNEQFF. The CDR3, as DNA: TGTGCCAGCAGCTTAGGAACGGGAAATGAGCAGTTCTTC.